A selection of T cell receptor beta chains follows, all from one sample in a study of OX40 agonist ivuxolimab in advanced cancers. Assay used: immunoSEQ multiplex PCR; TCRdb lists only in-frame clones, some missing. Seen here are approximately 50,000 clones, just under 95% observed once, and the top ten hold 9.5% to 12%. The specimen was CD4+ or CD8+ T cells sorted from blood, collected in a trial of the OX40 agonist ivuxolimab. These receptors were taken from an adult with an advanced solid tumor such as melanoma, head and neck, liver or kidney cancer. Each CDR3 is given with its conserved first and last residue. Rows may omit the clone size; those that give it use once, few, many or a size class.

TRBJ2-3 NA TRBV9 CASSVVAGGNTQYF
TRBJ2-1 NA TRBV7-3 CASSLRPGTGSYNEQFF
TRBJ2-7 few TRBV28 CASSFRGGSDEQYF
TRBJ2-2 NA TRBV5-6 CASSFAPYRLAVNTGELFF
TRBJ2-7 NA TRBV27 CASSSSGSPYEQYF
TRBJ2-1 NA TRBV7-2 CASSSTGGGPYNEQFF
TRBJ2-7 NA TRBV9 CASSATGYDHEQYF
TRBJ1-1 once TRBV6-1 CASRKGQGAGNEAFF
TRBJ2-5 NA TRBV4-3 CASSQESGAQGQYF
TRBJ1-5 NA TRBV7-9 CASERGTGGYQPQHF
TRBJ2-7 NA TRBV28 CASRKGQGALWEQYF
TRBJ1-4 NA TRBV27 CAGSSTGLNREKLFF
TRBJ2-3 NA TRBV4-3 CASRQDGTGIDTQYF
NA once TRBV28 CASGAHHGYEQYF
TRBJ2-1 NA TRBV13 CASSPGTSGSMEQFF
TRBJ1-1 NA TRBV4-3 CASSQEVLMNTEAFF
TRBJ2-7 NA TRBV7-6 CASSLLATGKIDEQYF
TRBJ2-3 NA TRBV11-2 CASSLALAASTDTQYF
TRBJ1-2 NA TRBV5-6 CASSSEVGEDYGYTF
TRBJ1-2 NA TRBV9 CASSLGTKDYGYTF
TRBJ2-7 NA TRBV19 CASSIVLAGDLYDYEQYF
TRBJ2-1 NA TRBV7-8 CASSRGGEQFF
TRBJ2-2 NA TRBV5-4 CASSLERSNTGELFF
TRBJ2-1 NA TRBV7-2 CASSLGLDHYNEQFF
TRBJ1-2 NA TRBV9 CASSGARRDGYTF
TRBJ2-1 once TRBV27 CASGINEQFF
TRBJ2-1 NA TRBV7-9 CASTTGGAVEQFF
TRBJ1-1 NA TRBV6-6 CASGSYTEAFF
TRBJ2-7 NA TRBV30 CAWSVGQHYEQYF
TRBJ2-7 NA TRBV9 CASSGRQGPSGDSYEQYF
TRBJ2-7 NA TRBV9 CASSPRSSYAFYEQYF
TRBJ2-1 NA TRBV30 CAWSALYLPGQTYNEQFF
TRBJ2-7 NA TRBV28 CASSFRGGADEQYF
TRBJ1-2 NA TRBV5-1 CASSQNRDVYGYTF
TRBJ2-7 NA TRBV28 CASSFGLLSYF
TRBJ2-1 NA TRBV9 CASSGRQGAYNEQFF
TRBJ2-2 NA TRBV29-1 CSVALNTGELFF
TRBJ2-1 NA TRBV30 CACNPSGIGDEQFF
TRBJ1-4 NA TRBV7-2 CASSLGVSVTNEKLFF
TRBJ2-1 NA TRBV27 CASSLSAGQAYNEQFF
TRBJ2-4 NA TRBV27 CASTPGGLAALAKNIQYF
TRBJ2-3 NA TRBV9 CASSVGAFTDTQYF
TRBJ1-5 NA TRBV11-2 CASSLDRGGSDSNQPQHF
NA NA TRBV5-6 CASIEWRQSYEQYF
TRBJ2-7 once TRBV5-6 CASSLRESGLYEQYF
TRBJ2-7 NA TRBV27 CASSLSMAGGIYEQYF
TRBJ2-7 NA TRBV4-2 CASSQKVGGAGEQYF
TRBJ1-3 NA TRBV13 CASSLSVSGNTIYF
TRBJ2-6 NA TRBV29-1 CSVEGGLAENSGANVLTF